This TCR beta chain was profiled in a study of blood T cell repertoires in COVID-19 (dated by TCRdb to 2019 to 2021). With respect to the entire study: Collaborator samples came from the United States, Italy and Spain and covered acute and convalescent phases of COVID-19. The material from the prospective study consisted of cDNA or gDNA derived from T cells, B-cell-depleted T cells, or PBMCs. Subjects who had been exposed to COVID-19, were actively infected with it, or had recovered from it provided the deeply sampled blood TCRbeta repertoires that made up the dataset. The repertoires were made available in a free public database intended to serve as a resource for research on the immune response to SARS-CoV-2. Samples were obtained from the ongoing ImmuneRACE study (first 160 participants) and from 1,254 subjects provided by 6 global collaborators. A de-identified subject ID, COVID-19 status, age in years and sex were almost always included in the sample metadata. Where available, HLA class I and class II types were obtained from metadata supplied by the sample provider rather than from assay-based typing.

The CDR3 covers 13 residues, taking in both the cysteine and the phenylalanine. CDR3 DNA only is kept here, 39 bases in frame from base 1. Clipping removes 5 bases from V and 4 bases from J, with 4 as the unmatched junction base count. The germline V gene provides CDR1 SQVTM and CDR2 ANQGSEA. The immunoSEQ Assay, a bias-controlled multiplex PCR, was used to amplify TCRbeta CDR3 regions from genomic DNA. Per the authors' processing: Nucleated cell counts per sample were estimated from amplification of reference gene primers within the assay. To quantify the absolute abundance of each unique TCRbeta CDR3 rearrangement, sequence reads were collapsed and filtered. For each sample, productive Simpson clonality was calculated as the square root of Simpson's diversity index over productive rearrangements. The clones in this table, taken by TCRdb from immuneACCESS, are in-frame only. Not every clone is retained; where verified, under half of the shortfall comes from an unresolved V gene, and the cause of the rest is unknown. The DNA was the basis for D and trimming; V, J and clone size are from that table. The sample table records 200,000 or so clones; 80% of these occur just once. The ten largest make up about 7% of the sample.

General conclusions and limits of the study: The amount of clinical and demographic metadata varied by source and participant and was provided uncurated.

Enrolling through a virtual design, the prospective study's participants ranged in age from roughly 18 to 100 years and lived across 24 United States geographic areas. Cohort assignment in the prospective study relied on participant-reported clinical history from a screening survey and a study questionnaire. Mobile phlebotomists in the prospective study collected whole blood, serum and a nasopharyngeal or oropharyngeal swab from every participant. Over an approximately 2-month period, participants in the prospective study had the option of providing additional blood draws and questionnaires. Prospective study blood samples were shipped either frozen or at room temperature before DNA extraction. As to this clone: The specificity of this receptor is unknown. Per-base quality was not reported, and no clone a single base away is much larger than it.

The clonotype comes from a woman aged 35 to 49 with acute COVID-19. This chain joins TRBV29-1 to TRBJ1-1; TRBD1 matches 10 bases in the middle. Sequencing was performed on PBMCs or T cells enriched from blood (not recorded which). The DNA sequence follows: TGCAGCGTTAGACAGGGGGCGCCCACTGAAGCTTTCTTT. It encodes CSVRQGAPTEAFF.